The source of this TCR beta chain is a study of cytomegalovirus exposure and HLA in healthy donors. Donors likely had unrecorded immune exposures despite being nominally healthy when sampled. The PCR made use of 60 Vbeta and 13 Jbeta primers. Clones were sequenced by immunoSEQ multiplex PCR, and TCRdb holds only the in-frame ones, with some missing. In total, the table holds over 70,000 clones. About this clone itself: The antigen is undetermined.

Broader study findings: Earlier analysis found most TCR beta V segments productive about 87% or about 30% of the time.

The origin of this receptor is a woman aged 40 to 55 in good health and CMV-seropositive. Sequenced sample: PBMCs.

The CDR3 sequence: CASSFDTGIQPQHF. The CDR3 DNA follows: TGCGCCAGCAGCTTCGATACGGGTATCCAGCCCCAGCATTTT. This chain links TRBV5-1 with TRBJ1-5, with D unclear. Germline V lookup: CDR1 SGHRS, CDR2 YFSETQ. The V end lost 2 bases, the J end lost 7 bases, and 13 bases lay between the germline ends. CDR3 length: 14 amino acids.